One sample yielded the 20 T cell receptor beta chains listed below, sequenced in a study of CD4 T cells in relation to SARS-CoV-2 and coronaviruses. The data were produced by immunoSEQ multiplex PCR, yet TCRdb's version contains in-frame clones alone and is incomplete. The table records 43,000 or so clones, about 80% of them present only once. The antigens for these receptors are not known. Source material: naive CD4+ T cells from PBMCs, cultured in vitro. Subset indicated: naive CD4+ T cells isolated by negative enrichment. The source of these receptors is an adult with COVID-19.

The rearrangement joins TRBV5-1 to TRBJ2-1; 8 bases fit TRBD2. This CDR3 has 15 amino acids. Germline values: CDR1 SGHRS, CDR2 YFSETQ. With V trimmed by 1 base and J by 10 bases, 10 bases remained unmatched. CDR3 nucleotide sequence: TGCGCCAGCAGCTTGATAACTAGCGGAACGACAGAGCAGTTCTTC. This translates into CASSLITSGTTEQFF.

This chain links TRBV2 with TRBJ2-7; possibly TRBD2 for D (6 bases). The germline V gene encodes CDR1 SNHLY and CDR2 FYNNEI. This CDR3 region has 16 residues. V was shortened by 3 bases and J by 2 bases, with 17 bases between the two germline ends. CDR3 region: CASSDPASRLAYEQYF. Here the CDR3 DNA reads TGTGCCAGCAGTGATCCCGCGAGCAGACTAGCCTACGAGCAGTACTTC.

The chain carries TRBV6-6 and TRBJ2-7; D is possibly TRBD1 or TRBD2 (5 bases each). Trimming took off 0 bases at V and 7 bases at J, with 13 bases between the two ends. The CDR3 length is 14 residues. The germline gives CDR1 MNHNY, CDR2 SVGAGI (reference sequence). The chain's CDR3 is CASSYSRGVGEQYF. Written as DNA, the CDR3 is TGTGCCAGCAGTTACTCGAGAGGGGTCGGAGAGCAGTACTTC.

The V gene is TRBV4-1, the J gene TRBJ2-7, with D perhaps assigned TRBD1 or TRBD2 (5 bases each). Germline V gene data show CDR1 as MGHRA and CDR2 as YSYEKL. This CDR3 contains 14 residues. Trimming took 3 bases from V and 4 from J, leaving 13 bases between them. The CDR3: CASSHPGRRYEQYF. The CDR3 DNA reads TGCGCCAGCAGCCACCCGGGACGAAGATACGAGCAGTACTTC.

The chain combines TRBV5-4 with TRBJ2-5, with D tentatively TRBD2 (5 bases). The CDR3 spans 14 residues. Germline V CDR1 and CDR2: SGHNT, YYREEE (reference sequence). Deletions cut 0 bases from V and 5 bases from J, with 11 bases between. The CDR3 loop is CASSLGGALETQYF. The CDR3 bases are TGTGCCAGCAGCTTGGGGGGAGCTTTGGAGACCCAGTACTTC.

The rearrangement links TRBV19 to TRBJ1-5, with D possibly TRBD1 on 5 matching bases. CDR3 length: 15 amino acids. CDR1 LNHDA and CDR2 SQIVND come from the germline V gene (reference sequence). The V end lost 3 bases, the J end lost 4 bases, and 13 bases lay between the germline ends. The CDR3 bases are TGTGCCAGTAGTATTCGGGGGTTAGGGAATCAGCCCCAGCATTTT. Translation gives CASSIRGLGNQPQHF. The whole variable domain, filled in from reference TRBV19 and TRBJ1-5, reads DGGITQSPKYLFRKEGQNVTLSCEQNLNHDAMYWYRQDPGQGLRLIYYSQIVNDFQKGDIAEGYSVSREKKESFPLTVTSAQKNPTAFYLCASSIRGLGNQPQHFGDGTRLSIL.

This chain links TRBV30 with TRBJ1-5, with D hard to call. Trimming shortened V by 2 bases and J by 5 bases, and 13 bases separated the two germline ends. The CDR3 extends over 14 amino acids. The germline V gene encodes CDR1 GTSNPN and CDR2 SVGIG (reference sequence). CDR3 amino acids: CAWSPGQEDQPQHF. CDR3 bases: TGTGCCTGGAGTCCGGGTCAAGAGGATCAGCCCCAGCATTTT.

A few counts support this clone. The chain recombines TRBV6-1 with TRBJ2-7; 7 positions match TRBD1. The V gene's germline CDR1 is MNHNS and CDR2 SASEGT. CDR3 length: 15 residues. The J segment lost 3 bases and the V segment lost 3 bases, leaving 8 bases of the junction unmatched. As DNA, the CDR3 is TGTGCCAGCAGTGACGGGTGGACAGGCGACTACGAGCAGTACTTC. Its protein product is CASSDGWTGDYEQYF.

The chain uses TRBV4-2 and TRBJ2-7, with D possibly being TRBD2 (5 bases). V was pared by 0 bases and J by 5 bases, with 17 bases between. CDR3 length: 16 residues. Germline assignment: CDR1 LGHNA and CDR2 YNFKEQ. The CDR3 DNA follows: TGTGCCAGCAGCCAAGATGAGGGAAGCTCCATAAACGAGCAGTACTTC. Translation: CASSQDEGSSINEQYF.

This chain joins TRBV15 and TRBJ1-5, with TRBD1 matching over 8 bases. Trimming took 5 bases from V and 5 from J; bases not matched to a gene: 11. Per germline, CDR1 LNHNV and CDR2 YYDKDF (reference sequence). CDR3 size: 16 residues. The CDR3 sequence is CATSPQDRARDQPQHF. The CDR3 DNA sequence: TGTGCCACCAGCCCACAGGACAGGGCTAGGGATCAGCCCCAGCATTTT.

This clone has a single count. This rearrangement joins TRBV29-1 to TRBJ2-7; D might be TRBD1 (6 bases). CDR1 SQVTM and CDR2 ANQGSEA come from the germline V gene. The ends were cut back, 4 bases at V and 6 bases at J, with 10 bases in the middle. The CDR3 runs to 11 residues. CDR3 sequence reads: CSVAGEFEQYF. The CDR3 nucleotides are TGCAGCGTTGCAGGGGAATTCGAGCAGTACTTC.

The chain uses TRBV28 and TRBJ1-6; 12 bases match TRBD1. Germline V gene data show CDR1 as MDHEN and CDR2 as SYDVKM. The CDR3 runs 14 residues. The ends lost 4 bases at V and 10 bases at J; junction bases unmatched: 2. CDR3 sequence: CASSSGTGGSPLHF. DNA of the CDR3: TGTGCCAGCAGTTCCGGGACAGGGGGCTCACCCCTCCACTTT.

This chain links TRBV19 with TRBJ1-6; D is ambiguous. Trimming shortened V by 7 bases and J by 0 bases, and 4 bases separated the two germline ends. The germline V gene encodes CDR1 LNHDA and CDR2 SQIVND (reference sequence). The CDR3 runs to 13 residues. CDR3 in DNA: TGTGCCAGTACTGGCTCCTATAATTCACCCCTCCACTTT. It specifies CASTGSYNSPLHF.

This rearrangement joins TRBV7-3 to TRBJ2-2, with D possibly TRBD2 on 5 matching bases. Germline CDR1 SGHTA, CDR2 FQGTGA. With 5 bases removed from V and 6 bases from J, the gap between germline ends came to 10 bases. This CDR3 has 13 amino acids. The CDR3 loop is CASSAAGAGELFF. The CDR3 region has the DNA TGTGCCAGCAGCGCCGCGGGCGCCGGGGAGCTGTTTTTT.

This chain connects TRBV20-1 to TRBJ2-3, with D perhaps being TRBD1 or TRBD2 (6 bases each). Germline values: CDR1 DFQATT, CDR2 SNEGSKA (reference sequence). CDR3 length: 14 amino acids. V lost 3 bases to trimming and J lost 4 bases, with 14 bases between them. CDR3 loop: CSASLGGRSDTQYF. The CDR3 DNA follows: TGCAGTGCTAGTTTGGGGGGCAGGTCAGATACGCAGTATTTT.

The V gene is TRBV25-1, the J gene TRBJ2-7; D gene uncertain. The CDR3 runs 12 residues. From germline, CDR1 is MGHDK and CDR2 SYGVNS. V was shortened by 7 bases and J by 5 bases, with 12 bases between the two germline ends. CDR3 amino acids: CASNSRLNEQYF. CDR3 bases: TGTGCCAGCAACAGCCGTTTGAACGAGCAGTACTTC.

This chain joins TRBV5-1 and TRBJ1-4, with 9 positions matching TRBD1. After removal of 4 bases from V and 8 bases from J, the junction contained 6 bases not matched to a gene. Germline CDR1 and CDR2: SGHRS and YFSETQ. CDR3 size: 14 residues. CDR3 in amino acids: CASSPRTGEEKLFF. CDR3 nucleotide sequence: TGCGCCAGCAGCCCCCGGACAGGGGAAGAAAAACTGTTTTTT.

The V gene is TRBV28, the J gene TRBJ1-4; D remains unclear. Germline V CDR1 and CDR2: MDHEN, SYDVKM. The CDR3 consists of 15 residues. Trimming stripped 1 base from V and 8 bases from J, with 14 bases between. The CDR3 sequence is CASSLLRNIGEKLFF. The CDR3, as DNA: TGTGCCAGCAGTTTATTACGCAACATCGGGGAAAAACTGTTTTTT.

This rearrangement joins TRBV4-1 to TRBJ2-1; D possibly corresponds to TRBD2 (5 bases). This CDR3 comprises 18 residues. The V and J ends lost 1 base and 3 bases respectively, with 19 bases between them. Germline CDR1 MGHRA, CDR2 YSYEKL. The CDR3 loop reads CASSQGLAVLKDYNEQFF. CDR3 bases: TGCGCCAGCAGCCAAGGCCTAGCAGTATTAAAGGACTACAATGAGCAGTTCTTC.

This chain connects TRBV9 to TRBJ2-1; TRBD1 might be the D (5 bases). Germline V gene data show CDR1 as SGDLS and CDR2 as YYNGEE. The CDR3 spans 16 residues. V lost 3 bases and J lost 5, with 18 bases in between. The DNA for the CDR3 is TGTGCCAGCAGCGCCCGAGCCAGGGTGGAAAACAATGAGCAGTTCTTC. Its protein is CASSARARVENNEQFF.